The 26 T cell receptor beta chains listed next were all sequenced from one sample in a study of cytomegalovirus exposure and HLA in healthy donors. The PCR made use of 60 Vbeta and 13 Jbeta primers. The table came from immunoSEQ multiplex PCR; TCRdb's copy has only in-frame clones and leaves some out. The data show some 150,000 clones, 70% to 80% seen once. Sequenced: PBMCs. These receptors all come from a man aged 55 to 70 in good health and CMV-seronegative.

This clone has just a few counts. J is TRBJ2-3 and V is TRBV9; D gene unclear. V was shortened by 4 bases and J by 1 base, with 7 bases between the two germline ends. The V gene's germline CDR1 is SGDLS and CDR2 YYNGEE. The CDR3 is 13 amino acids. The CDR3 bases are TGTGCCAGCAGCCCCCCAGGCACAGATACGCAGTATTTT. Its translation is CASSPPGTDTQYF. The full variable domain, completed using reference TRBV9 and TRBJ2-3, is DSGVTQTPKHLITATGQRVTLRCSPRSGDLSVYWYQQSLDQGLQFLIQYYNGEERAKGNILERFSAQQFPDLHSELNLSSLELGDSALYFCASSPPGTDTQYFGPGTRLTVL.

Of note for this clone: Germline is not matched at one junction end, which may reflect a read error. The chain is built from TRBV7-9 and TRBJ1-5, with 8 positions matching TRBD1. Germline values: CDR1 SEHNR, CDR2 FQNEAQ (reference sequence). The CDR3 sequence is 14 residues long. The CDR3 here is CSSRDRGPNQPQHF. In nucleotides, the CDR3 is TGTTCCAGCCGTGACAGGGGACCAAATCAGCCCCAGCATTTT.

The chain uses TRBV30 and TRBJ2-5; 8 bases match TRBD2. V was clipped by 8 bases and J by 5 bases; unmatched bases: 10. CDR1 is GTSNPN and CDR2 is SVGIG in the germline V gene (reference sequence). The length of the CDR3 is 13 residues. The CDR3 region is CAARGGAVETQYF. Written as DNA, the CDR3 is TGTGCCGCTCGGGGGGGCGCGGTGGAGACCCAGTACTTC. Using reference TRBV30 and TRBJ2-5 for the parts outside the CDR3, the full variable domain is SQTIHQWPATLVQPVGSPLSLECTVEGTSNPNLYWYRQAAGRGLQLLFYSVGIGQISSEVPQNLSASRPQDRQFILSSKKLLLSDSGFYLCAARGGAVETQYFGPGTRLLVL.

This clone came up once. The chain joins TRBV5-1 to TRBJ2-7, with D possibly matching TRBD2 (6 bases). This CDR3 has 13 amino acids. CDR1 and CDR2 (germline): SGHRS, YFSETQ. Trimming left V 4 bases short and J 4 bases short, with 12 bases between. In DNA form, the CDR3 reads TGCGCCAGCAGCCGGAGGGCTGCTTACGAGCAGTACTTC. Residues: CASSRRAAYEQYF.

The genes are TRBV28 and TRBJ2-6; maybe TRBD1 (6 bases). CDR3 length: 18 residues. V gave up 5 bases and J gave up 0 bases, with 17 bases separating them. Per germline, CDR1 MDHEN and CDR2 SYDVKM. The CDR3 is CASSPPGVPSSGANVLTF. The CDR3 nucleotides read TGTGCCAGCAGTCCACCAGGGGTCCCGAGCTCTGGGGCCAACGTCCTGACTTTC.

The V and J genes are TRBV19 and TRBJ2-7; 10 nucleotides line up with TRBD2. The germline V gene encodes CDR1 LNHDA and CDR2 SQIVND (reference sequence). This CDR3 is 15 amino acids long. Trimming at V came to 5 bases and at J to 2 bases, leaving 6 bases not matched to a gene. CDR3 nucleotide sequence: TGTGCCAGTAGTGATCAGAGCGGGAGGGCCTACGAGCAGTACTTC. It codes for CASSDQSGRAYEQYF.

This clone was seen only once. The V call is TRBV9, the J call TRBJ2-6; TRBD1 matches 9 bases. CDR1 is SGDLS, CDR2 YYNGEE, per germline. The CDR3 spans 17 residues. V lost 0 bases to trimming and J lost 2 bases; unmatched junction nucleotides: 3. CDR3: CASSVGGQGAGANVLTF. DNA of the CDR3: TGTGCCAGCAGCGTAGGGGGACAGGGAGCTGGGGCCAACGTCCTGACTTTC.

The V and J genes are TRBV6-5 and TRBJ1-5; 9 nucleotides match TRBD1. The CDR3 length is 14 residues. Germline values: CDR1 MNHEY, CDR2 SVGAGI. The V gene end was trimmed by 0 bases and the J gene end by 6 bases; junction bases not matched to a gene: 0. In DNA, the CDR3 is TGTGCCAGCAGTTACTCGGACAGGGGTCAGCCCCAGCATTTT. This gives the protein CASSYSDRGQPQHF.

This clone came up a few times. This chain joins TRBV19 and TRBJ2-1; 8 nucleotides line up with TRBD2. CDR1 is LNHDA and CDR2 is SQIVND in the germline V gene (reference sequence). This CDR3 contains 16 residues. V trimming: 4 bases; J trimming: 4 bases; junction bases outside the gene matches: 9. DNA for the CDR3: TGTGCCAGTAGTAGCCACGGGGGGGGATCTTACAATGAGCAGTTCTTC. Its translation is CASSSHGGGSYNEQFF.

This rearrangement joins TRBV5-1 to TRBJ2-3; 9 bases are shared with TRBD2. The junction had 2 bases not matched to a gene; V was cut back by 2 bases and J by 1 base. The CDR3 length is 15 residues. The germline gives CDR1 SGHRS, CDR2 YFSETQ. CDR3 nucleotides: TGCGCCAGCAGCTTAAAGCGGGGGGGCACAGATACGCAGTATTTT. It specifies CASSLKRGGTDTQYF.

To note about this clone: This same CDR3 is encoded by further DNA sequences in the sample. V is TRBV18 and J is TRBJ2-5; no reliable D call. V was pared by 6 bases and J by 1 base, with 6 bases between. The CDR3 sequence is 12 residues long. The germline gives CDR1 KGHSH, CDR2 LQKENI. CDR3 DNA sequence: TGTGCCAGCTCTCCGTCCCAAGAGACCCAGTACTTC. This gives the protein CASSPSQETQYF.

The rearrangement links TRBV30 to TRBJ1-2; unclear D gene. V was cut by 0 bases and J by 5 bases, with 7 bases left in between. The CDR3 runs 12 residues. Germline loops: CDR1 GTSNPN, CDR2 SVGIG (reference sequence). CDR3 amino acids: CAWSVTTYGYTF. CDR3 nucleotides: TGTGCCTGGAGTGTTACTACGTATGGCTACACCTTC.

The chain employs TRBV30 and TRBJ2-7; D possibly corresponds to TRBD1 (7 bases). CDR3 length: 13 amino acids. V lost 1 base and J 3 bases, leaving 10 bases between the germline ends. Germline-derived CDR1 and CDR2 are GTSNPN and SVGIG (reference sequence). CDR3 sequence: CAWSGQGGYEQYF. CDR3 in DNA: TGTGCCTGGAGTGGACAGGGAGGCTACGAGCAGTACTTC.

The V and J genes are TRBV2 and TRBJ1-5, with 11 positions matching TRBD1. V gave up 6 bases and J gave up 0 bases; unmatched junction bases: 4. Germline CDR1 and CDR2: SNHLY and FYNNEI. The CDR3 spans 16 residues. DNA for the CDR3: TGTGCCAGCAGGGGGGACAGGGGGTTTAGCAATCAGCCCCAGCATTTT. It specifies CASRGDRGFSNQPQHF.

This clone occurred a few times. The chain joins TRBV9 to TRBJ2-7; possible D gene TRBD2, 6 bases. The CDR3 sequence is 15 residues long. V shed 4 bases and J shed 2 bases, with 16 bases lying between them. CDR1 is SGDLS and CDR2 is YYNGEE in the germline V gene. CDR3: CASSSGGALPYEQYF. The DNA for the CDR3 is TGTGCCAGCAGCTCCGGAGGGGCCTTACCCTACGAGCAGTACTTC.

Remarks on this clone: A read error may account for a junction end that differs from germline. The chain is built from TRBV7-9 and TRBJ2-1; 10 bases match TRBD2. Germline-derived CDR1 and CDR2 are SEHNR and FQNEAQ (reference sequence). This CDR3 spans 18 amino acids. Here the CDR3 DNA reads TGTTCCAGCAGCCCCGACGGGACTAGCGTTAGTTCCTACAATGAGCAGTTCTTC. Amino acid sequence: CSSSPDGTSVSSYNEQFF.

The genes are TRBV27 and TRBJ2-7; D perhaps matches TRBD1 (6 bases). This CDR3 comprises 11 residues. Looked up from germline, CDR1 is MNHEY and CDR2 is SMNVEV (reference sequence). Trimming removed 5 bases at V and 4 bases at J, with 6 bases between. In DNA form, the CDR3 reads TGTGCCAGCAGTAGGGGGTACGAGCAGTACTTC. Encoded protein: CASSRGYEQYF.

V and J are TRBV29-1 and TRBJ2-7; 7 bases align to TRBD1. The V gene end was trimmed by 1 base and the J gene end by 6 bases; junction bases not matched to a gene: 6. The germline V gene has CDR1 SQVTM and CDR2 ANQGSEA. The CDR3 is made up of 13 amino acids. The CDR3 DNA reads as TGCAGCGTTGAAGGGACAGGAGGCGGCGAGCAGTACTTC. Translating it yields CSVEGTGGGEQYF.

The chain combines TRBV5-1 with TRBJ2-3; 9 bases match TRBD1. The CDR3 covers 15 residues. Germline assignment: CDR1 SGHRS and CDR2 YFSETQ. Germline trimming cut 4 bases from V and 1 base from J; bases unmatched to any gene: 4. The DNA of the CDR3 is TGCGCCAGCAGCCGGGGACAGGGAGGCACAGATACGCAGTATTTT. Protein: CASSRGQGGTDTQYF.

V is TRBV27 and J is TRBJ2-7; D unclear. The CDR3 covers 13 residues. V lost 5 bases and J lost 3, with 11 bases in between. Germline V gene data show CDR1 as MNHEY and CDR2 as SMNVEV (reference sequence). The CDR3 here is CASSSPLNYEQYF. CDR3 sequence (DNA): TGTGCCAGCAGTAGCCCCCTTAACTACGAGCAGTACTTC.

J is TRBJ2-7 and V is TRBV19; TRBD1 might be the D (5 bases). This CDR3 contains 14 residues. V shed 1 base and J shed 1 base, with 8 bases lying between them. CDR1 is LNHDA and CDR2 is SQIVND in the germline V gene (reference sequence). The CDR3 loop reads CASSIGGRSYEQYF. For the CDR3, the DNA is TGTGCCAGTAGTATAGGGGGCCGATCCTACGAGCAGTACTTC.

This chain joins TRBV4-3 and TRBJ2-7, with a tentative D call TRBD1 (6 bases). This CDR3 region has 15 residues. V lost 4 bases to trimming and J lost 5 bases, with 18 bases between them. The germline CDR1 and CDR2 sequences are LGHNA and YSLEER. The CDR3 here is CASSREPGTSDEQYF. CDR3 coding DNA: TGCGCCAGCAGCCGGGAACCTGGGACATCCGACGAGCAGTACTTC.

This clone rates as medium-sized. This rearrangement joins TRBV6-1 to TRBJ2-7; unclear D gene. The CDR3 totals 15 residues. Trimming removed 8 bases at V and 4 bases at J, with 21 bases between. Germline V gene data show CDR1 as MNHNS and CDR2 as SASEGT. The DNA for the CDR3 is TGTGCCAGCTCGCTCGACACAGCAGCCCCTTACGAGCAGTACTTC. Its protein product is CASSLDTAAPYEQYF.

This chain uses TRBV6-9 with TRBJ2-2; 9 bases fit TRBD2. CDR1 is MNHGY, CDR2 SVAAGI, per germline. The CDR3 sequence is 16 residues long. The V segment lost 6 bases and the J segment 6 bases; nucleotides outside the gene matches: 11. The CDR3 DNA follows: TGTGCCAGCAGCCTCAATTTAGCGGGGGAACCCGGGGAGCTGTTTTTT. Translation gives CASSLNLAGEPGELFF.

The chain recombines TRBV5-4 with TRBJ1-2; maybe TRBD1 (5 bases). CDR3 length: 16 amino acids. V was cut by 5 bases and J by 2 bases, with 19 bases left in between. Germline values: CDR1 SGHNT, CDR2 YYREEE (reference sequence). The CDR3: CASRRNRTAPNYGYTF. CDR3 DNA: TGTGCCAGCAGGAGGAACAGGACGGCCCCGAACTATGGCTACACCTTC.

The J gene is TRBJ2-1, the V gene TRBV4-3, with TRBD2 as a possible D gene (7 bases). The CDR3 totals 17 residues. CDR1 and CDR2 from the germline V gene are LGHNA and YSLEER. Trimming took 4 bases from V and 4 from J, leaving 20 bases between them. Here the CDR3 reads CASSLPPDSGIYNEQFF. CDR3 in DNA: TGCGCCAGCAGCCTACCCCCGGACAGCGGGATATACAATGAGCAGTTCTTC.